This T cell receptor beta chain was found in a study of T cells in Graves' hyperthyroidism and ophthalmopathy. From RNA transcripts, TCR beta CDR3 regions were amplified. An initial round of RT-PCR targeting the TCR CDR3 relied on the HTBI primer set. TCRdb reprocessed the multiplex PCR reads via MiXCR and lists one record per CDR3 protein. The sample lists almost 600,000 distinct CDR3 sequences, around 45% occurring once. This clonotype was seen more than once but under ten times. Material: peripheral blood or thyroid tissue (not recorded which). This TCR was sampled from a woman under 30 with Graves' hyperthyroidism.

The CDR3: CASSWASGPYEQYF. The CDR3 DNA follows: TGTGCCAGCAGTTGGGCTAGCGGTCCCTACGAGCAGTACTTC. The J gene is TRBJ2-7, the V gene TRBV27, with 7 bases fitting TRBD2. CDR3 length equals 14 residues. Trimming removed 4 bases from V and 2 bases from J; junction bases left unmatched: 5. Germline V gene lookup returns CDR1 MNHEY and CDR2 SMNVEV (reference sequence).